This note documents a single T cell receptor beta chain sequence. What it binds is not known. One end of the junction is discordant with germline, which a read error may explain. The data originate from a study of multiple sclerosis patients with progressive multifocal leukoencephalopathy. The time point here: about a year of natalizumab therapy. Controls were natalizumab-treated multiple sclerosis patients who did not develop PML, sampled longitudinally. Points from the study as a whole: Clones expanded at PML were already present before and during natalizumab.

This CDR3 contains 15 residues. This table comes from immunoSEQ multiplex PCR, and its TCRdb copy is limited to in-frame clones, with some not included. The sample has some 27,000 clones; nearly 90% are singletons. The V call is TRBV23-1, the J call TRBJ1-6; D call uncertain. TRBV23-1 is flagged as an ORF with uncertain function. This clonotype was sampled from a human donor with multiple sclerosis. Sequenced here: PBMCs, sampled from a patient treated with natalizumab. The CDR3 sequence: CASSQSSAGKNFSRF. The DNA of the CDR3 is TGCGCCAGCAGTCAATCGTCAGCAGGTAAGAATTTCTCGCGCTTT.